The T cell receptor (beta chain) under discussion was sequenced for a study of identical twins. Overall study findings and caveats: Beta out-of-frame sequences showed weaker excess sharing between twins. The study based its conclusions on cross-sectional statistical analysis and did not follow the same donors.

For this clonotype: The antigen is not known.

Germline CDR1 reads KGHSH; CDR2 reads LQKENI. The V gene lost 3 bases and the J gene lost 8 bases, with 16 bases spanning the gap. The CDR3 sequence is 14 residues long. A universal primer binding site was introduced by template switching. The final cDNA contained unique molecular identifiers. TCRdb called the 5' RACE reads again in MiXCR, with one record for every CDR3 protein. Of 540,000 or so distinct CDR3 sequences in the sample, 20% to 25% were seen once. Only healthy Caucasians were included as donors. The sample was also linked to a second study, of yellow fever vaccine responses in identical twins.

The gene calls are TRBV18 and TRBJ1-2, with TRBD1 as a possible D gene (6 bases). The receptor comes from a woman under 30 in good health. The specimen sequenced was CD4+ T cells sorted from blood. Written as DNA, the CDR3 is TGTGCCAGCTCACCCGGACAGTCTCGTGACGGCTACACCTTC. Amino acids: CASSPGQSRDGYTF.